These 27 T cell receptor beta chains came from one sample sequenced in a study of blood T cell repertoires in COVID-19. Clones were sequenced by immunoSEQ multiplex PCR, and TCRdb holds only the in-frame ones, with some missing. Altogether around 250,000 clones are present, 80% to 90% being singletons, with the ten largest covering approximately 6%. Sequenced sample: peripheral blood. These receptors all stem from an elderly man with acute or convalescent COVID-19.

The rearrangement uses TRBV5-1 and TRBJ2-2, with D possibly being TRBD1 (5 bases). Trimming removed 3 bases at V and 3 bases at J, with 9 bases between. Per germline, CDR1 SGHRS and CDR2 YFSETQ. CDR3 length equals 14 residues. CDR3 region: CASSYDSYTGELFF. DNA of the CDR3: TGCGCCAGCAGCTACGACAGCTACACCGGGGAGCTGTTTTTT.

Concerning this clone: The sample carries other DNA sequences with the same CDR3. The rearrangement uses TRBV5-1 and TRBJ2-7; D call uncertain. Trimming took 0 bases from V and 1 from J, leaving 5 bases between them. The CDR3 extends over 13 amino acids. The germline V gene has CDR1 SGHRS and CDR2 YFSETQ. CDR3 protein: CASSLAGSYEQYF. As DNA, the CDR3 is TGCGCCAGCAGCTTGGCCGGGTCCTACGAGCAGTACTTC.

The chain joins TRBV12-5 to TRBJ1-1; D might be TRBD1 (5 bases). Germline CDR1 reads LGHNT; CDR2 reads FRNRAP. Between the trimmed V and J ends, which lost 6 bases and 8 bases, there was a span of 22 bases. The CDR3 length is 15 residues. Here the CDR3 DNA reads TGTGCTAGTGGACCGGGGGTGGGTCCTGGAGAAGAAGCTTTCTTT. Amino acids: CASGPGVGPGEEAFF.

The rearrangement links TRBV21-1 to TRBJ1-2; the D call of TRBD1 is as the table states it, not checked on the DNA. TRBV21-1 is deemed a pseudogene. This CDR3 comprises 21 residues. CDR3 coding DNA: TGTGCCAGCAGCAAAAGAAAGGGGGCCGCCCCGAGGGGGCATAGGGACTATGGCTACACCTTC. This gives the protein CASSKRKGAAPRGHRDYGYTF.

The chain couples TRBV15 to TRBJ2-1; D is possibly TRBD2 (6 bases). Germline CDR1 LNHNV, CDR2 YYDKDF (reference sequence). The CDR3 covers 16 residues. The germline V and J ends were trimmed by 1 base and 2 bases, with 12 bases remaining between them. CDR3 loop: CATSRAGVGTYNEQFF. The CDR3 DNA follows: TGTGCCACCAGCAGAGCGGGAGTTGGGACCTACAATGAGCAGTTCTTC.

The V and J genes are TRBV18 and TRBJ1-1; TRBD1 aligns across 12 bases. CDR1 and CDR2 from the germline V gene are KGHSH and LQKENI. The ends lost 4 bases at V and 1 base at J; junction bases unmatched: 7. The CDR3 runs to 17 residues. For the CDR3, the DNA is TGTGCCAGCTCACTTTCGCCGGGACAGGGGGCGAACACTGAAGCTTTCTTT. This gives the protein CASSLSPGQGANTEAFF.

The chain has TRBV4-1 and TRBJ1-2; D is possibly TRBD1 (5 bases). From germline, CDR1 is MGHRA and CDR2 YSYEKL. The CDR3 covers 15 residues. V dropped 0 bases and J dropped 8 bases, with 16 bases sitting between them. DNA of the CDR3: TGCGCCAGCAGCCAAGACGCTTCGGGGGGATGGGGCTACACCTTC. Translating it yields CASSQDASGGWGYTF.

The V call is TRBV6-5, the J call TRBJ2-7; 7 nucleotides align to TRBD1. CDR3 length: 15 amino acids. Germline loops: CDR1 MNHEY, CDR2 SVGAGI. The V segment lost 6 bases and the J segment 2 bases; nucleotides outside the gene matches: 10. The CDR3 bases are TGTGCCAGCAGGACCCGGACAGGTGTTCCCTACGAGCAGTACTTC. Protein: CASRTRTGVPYEQYF.

This CDR3 reads CASRSQVSNQPQHF. CDR3 DNA sequence: TGTGCCAGCAGGTCACAGGTGAGCAATCAGCCCCAGCATTTT. The chain is built from TRBV27 and TRBJ1-5, with a possible D match to TRBD1 (5 bases). The CDR3 spans 14 residues. In germline, CDR1 is MNHEY, CDR2 SMNVEV (reference sequence). The V and J ends lost 6 bases and 1 base respectively, with 10 bases between them.

The genes are TRBV5-1 and TRBJ1-3; TRBD1 might be the D (5 bases). CDR1 is SGHRS and CDR2 is YFSETQ in the germline V gene. The CDR3 is 17 amino acids. V gave up 3 bases and J gave up 1 base, with 17 bases separating them. The CDR3 loop reads CASSSGSTERSGNTIYF. The DNA for the CDR3 is TGCGCCAGCAGCTCAGGGTCGACCGAGAGGTCTGGAAACACCATATATTTT.

The rearrangement links TRBV18 to TRBJ1-4; D possibly corresponds to TRBD1 (6 bases). This CDR3 spans 17 amino acids. Trimming stripped 3 bases from V and 0 bases from J, with 14 bases between. Germline CDR1 KGHSH, CDR2 LQKENI. CDR3 sequence reads: CASSPIPGQPTNEKLFF. The CDR3 DNA follows: TGTGCCAGCTCACCCATCCCAGGACAGCCAACTAATGAAAAACTGTTTTTT.

This sequence joins TRBV7-8 and TRBJ2-5, with D perhaps matching TRBD1 (5 bases). The V end was cut by 7 bases, the J end by 3 bases, with 24 bases between. The CDR3 spans 17 residues. In germline, CDR1 is SGHVS, CDR2 FQNEAQ. The CDR3, as DNA: TGTGCCAGCAAGGGGCCCGATTGGGCAGGGCCAAAAGAGACCCAGTACTTC. This sequence encodes CASKGPDWAGPKETQYF.

V usage is TRBV5-1 and J usage is TRBJ1-1; D might be TRBD1 (5 bases). The V gene lost 0 bases and the J gene lost 4 bases, with 10 bases spanning the gap. CDR1 is SGHRS and CDR2 is YFSETQ in the germline V gene. The CDR3 totals 14 residues. This CDR3 is CASSLGGGGTEAFF. Here the CDR3 DNA reads TGCGCCAGCAGCTTGGGCGGGGGAGGCACTGAAGCTTTCTTT.

This rearrangement joins TRBV27 to TRBJ1-2; the match to TRBD1 covers 7 bases. After removal of 3 bases from V and 4 bases from J, the junction contained 5 bases not matched to a gene. CDR3 length: 14 amino acids. Per germline, CDR1 MNHEY and CDR2 SMNVEV (reference sequence). In nucleotides, the CDR3 is TGTGCCAGCAGTTTCGACAGGGCCTCCTATGGCTACACCTTC. This gives the protein CASSFDRASYGYTF.

Remarks on this clone: Germline is not matched at one junction end, which may reflect a read error. The rearrangement uses TRBV7-6 and TRBJ2-3, with D possibly being TRBD1 or TRBD2 (6 bases each). Germline assignment: CDR1 SGHVS and CDR2 FNYEAQ. CDR3 length: 15 residues. The CDR3 region is CASTLGGPGTDTQYF. Here the CDR3 DNA reads TGTGCCAGCACCTTAGGGGGGCCGGGGACAGATACGCAGTATTTT.

The chain employs TRBV20-1 and TRBJ2-5; TRBD2 aligns across 9 bases. With 3 bases clipped from V and 4 bases from J, the junction kept 6 bases outside the gene matches. This CDR3 region has 14 residues. Per germline, CDR1 DFQATT and CDR2 SNEGSKA (reference sequence). The CDR3 nucleotides are TGCAGTGCTAGTCAATTAGCGGGGGCAGAGACCCAGTACTTC. It encodes CSASQLAGAETQYF.

The chain joins TRBV14 to TRBJ2-7; TRBD2 matches at 10 bases. V gave up 4 bases and J gave up 3 bases; unmatched junction bases: 6. CDR1 is SGHDN, CDR2 FVKESK, per germline. The CDR3 covers 15 residues. This chain's CDR3 is CASSRSSGGSYEQYF. CDR3 nucleotides: TGTGCCAGCAGCCGATCTAGCGGGGGTAGCTACGAGCAGTACTTC.

The chain links TRBV7-2 to TRBJ2-1, with D perhaps matching TRBD2 (5 bases). V was pared by 4 bases and J by 1 base, with 8 bases between. Germline assignment: CDR1 SGHTA and CDR2 FQGNSA. CDR3 size: 14 residues. CDR3 protein: CASSSPGSYNEQFF. The CDR3 DNA reads as TGTGCCAGCAGCTCCCCGGGGTCCTACAATGAGCAGTTCTTC.

This sequence joins TRBV19 and TRBJ1-2; 9 bases align to TRBD1. Per the germline V gene, CDR1 is LNHDA and CDR2 is SQIVND (reference sequence). V lost 4 bases, J lost 6 bases, and 6 bases stayed unmatched. CDR3 length equals 14 residues. Here the CDR3 reads CASSRRTGVNGYTF. The CDR3 nucleotides are TGTGCCAGTAGTAGGCGGACAGGGGTGAATGGCTACACCTTC.

V gene TRBV5-1 combines with J gene TRBJ2-2; TRBD1 is a possible D gene (6 bases). Per germline, CDR1 SGHRS and CDR2 YFSETQ. This CDR3 region has 15 residues. V dropped 3 bases and J dropped 1 base, with 10 bases sitting between them. The chain's CDR3 is CASSSGQMNTGELFF. In DNA, the CDR3 is TGCGCCAGCAGCTCCGGACAGATGAACACCGGGGAGCTGTTTTTT.

In its sample, this clone was seen once. The J gene is TRBJ1-6, the V gene TRBV23-1; D remains ambiguous. TRBV23-1 is an ORF, and what it does is uncertain. V lost 7 bases, J lost 6 bases, and 25 bases lay in between. This CDR3 region has 18 residues. This CDR3 reads CASIPLTCLRRINSPLHF. For the CDR3, the DNA is TGCGCCAGCATCCCGCTTACCTGCCTGCGGCGGATTAATTCACCCCTCCACTTT.

The gene calls are TRBV19 and TRBJ1-1, with D possibly being TRBD1 (5 bases). Trimming removed 1 base at V and 7 bases at J, with 10 bases between. The germline CDR1 and CDR2 sequences are LNHDA and SQIVND (reference sequence). This CDR3 comprises 13 residues. CDR3 residues: CASSIVGADEAFF. DNA for the CDR3: TGTGCCAGTAGTATAGTAGGGGCAGATGAAGCTTTCTTT.

This sequence joins TRBV27 and TRBJ1-2; D uncertain. V dropped 0 bases and J dropped 5 bases, with 13 bases sitting between them. The CDR3 covers 15 residues. Looked up from germline, CDR1 is MNHEY and CDR2 is SMNVEV (reference sequence). DNA for the CDR3: TGTGCCAGCAGTTTATCGGGTCAGGTCTCTTATGGCTACACCTTC. This translates into CASSLSGQVSYGYTF.

The gene calls are TRBV11-3 and TRBJ2-5; TRBD1 matches 8 bases. Per germline, CDR1 SGHNT and CDR2 YENEEA. This CDR3 is built from 15 residues. The V and J ends lost 2 bases and 5 bases, in that order; junction bases with no gene match: 7. The CDR3 reads CASSLHPGGIETQYF. CDR3 DNA sequence: TGTGCCAGCAGCTTACATCCAGGGGGCATCGAGACCCAGTACTTC.

This clone came up once. The rearrangement links TRBV3-1 (or the pseudogene TRBV3-2) to TRBJ2-2; 7 bases agree with TRBD2. CDR1 and CDR2 from the germline V gene are LGHDT and YNNKEL (reference sequence). The V segment lost 1 base and the J segment 6 bases; nucleotides outside the gene matches: 2. This CDR3 contains 14 residues. The CDR3 coding sequence is TGTGCCAGCAGCCAAGGACTAGCTGCCGGGGAGCTGTTTTTT. It specifies CASSQGLAAGELFF.

The rearrangement links TRBV30 to TRBJ1-6; D unclear. Germline lookup yields CDR1 GTSNPN and CDR2 SVGIG (reference sequence). The CDR3 length is 14 residues. V dropped 3 bases and J dropped 4 bases, with 10 bases sitting between them. The CDR3 here is CAWRPDIYNSPLHF. The CDR3 DNA is TGTGCCTGGAGGCCAGACATTTATAATTCACCCCTCCACTTT.

The chain links TRBV3-1 (or the pseudogene TRBV3-2) to TRBJ2-7, with 8 bases matching TRBD1. The ends lost 0 bases at V and 4 bases at J; junction bases unmatched: 8. Germline CDR1 is LGHDT and CDR2 is YNNKEL (reference sequence). CDR3 size: 16 residues. DNA of the CDR3: TGTGCCAGCAGCCAAGATCTAGGGACAGGTAAATACGAGCAGTACTTC. Its protein is CASSQDLGTGKYEQYF.